This T cell receptor beta chain was observed in a study of response to subunit inactivated influenza vaccine. MiXCR was run by TCRdb on the RT-PCR reads, yielding one entry per CDR3 protein. The sample holds about 500,000 distinct CDR3 sequences, 16% seen once. On this clonotype: Antigen: not known.

General study findings and limits: After each seasonal influenza vaccination, few new T cells are recruited, the authors suggested.

The origin of this receptor is a man between 50 and 75 years old who received an inactivated influenza vaccine. The source material was CD4+ T cells sorted from PBMCs, sampled around 2 years after vaccination.

The CDR3 DNA sequence: TGTGCCAGCAGCTTAGATCCGGTTAACTATGGCTACACCTTC. It yields the protein CASSLDPVNYGYTF. The rearrangement joins TRBV11-2 to TRBJ1-2; D not certain. V was cut by 0 bases and J by 1 base, with 6 bases left in between. Germline-derived CDR1 and CDR2 are SGHAT and FQNNGV. This CDR3 region has 14 residues.